This T cell receptor beta chain emerged from a study of cytomegalovirus exposure and HLA in healthy donors. PCR primers comprised 60 Vbeta and 13 Jbeta primers. Assay used: immunoSEQ multiplex PCR; TCRdb lists only in-frame clones, some missing. The repertoire holds approximately 130,000 clones, more than 80% seen once, with about 7% in the top ten. CDR1 is SNHLY and CDR2 is FYNNEI in the germline V gene. There are 14 residues in the CDR3. Trimming took 5 bases from V and 6 from J; bases not matched to a gene: 4. The rearrangement uses TRBV2 and TRBJ2-2, with 9 bases identical to TRBD1. This TCR was recovered from a woman aged 25 to 39 in good health and CMV-seropositive. Material for sequencing was PBMCs. As DNA, the CDR3 is TGTGCCAGCAGTACAGGGGGCGGACCCGGGGAGCTGTTTTTT. Its protein product is CASSTGGGPGELFF.